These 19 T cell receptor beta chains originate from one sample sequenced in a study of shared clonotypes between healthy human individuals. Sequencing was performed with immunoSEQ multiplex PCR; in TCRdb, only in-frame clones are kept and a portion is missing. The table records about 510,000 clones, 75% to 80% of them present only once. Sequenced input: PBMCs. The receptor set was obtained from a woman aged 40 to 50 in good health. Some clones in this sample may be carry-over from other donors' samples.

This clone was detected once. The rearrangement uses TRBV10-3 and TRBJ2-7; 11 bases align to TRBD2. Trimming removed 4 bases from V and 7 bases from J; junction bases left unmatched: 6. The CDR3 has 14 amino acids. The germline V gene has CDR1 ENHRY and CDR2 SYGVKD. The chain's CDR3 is CAISGVLAGDEQYF. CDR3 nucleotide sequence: TGTGCCATCAGTGGGGTACTAGCGGGAGATGAGCAGTACTTC.

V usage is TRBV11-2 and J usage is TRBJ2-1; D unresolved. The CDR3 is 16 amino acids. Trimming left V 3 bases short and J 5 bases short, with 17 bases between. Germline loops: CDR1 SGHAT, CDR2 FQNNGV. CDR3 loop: CASSLSSSRMDNEQFF. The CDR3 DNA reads TGTGCCAGCAGCTTGTCCTCTAGTCGGATGGACAATGAGCAGTTCTTC. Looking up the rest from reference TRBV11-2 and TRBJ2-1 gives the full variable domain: EAGVAQSPRYKIIEKRQSVAFWCNPISGHATLYWYQQILGQGPKLLIQFQNNGVVDDSQLPKDRFSAERLKGVDSTLKIQPAKLEDSAVYLCASSLSSSRMDNEQFFGPGTRLTVL.

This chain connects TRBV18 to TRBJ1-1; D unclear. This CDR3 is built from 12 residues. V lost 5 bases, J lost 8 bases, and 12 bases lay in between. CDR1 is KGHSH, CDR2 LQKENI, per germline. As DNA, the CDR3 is TGTGCCAGCTCAACCCTATCGATCGAAGCTTTCTTT. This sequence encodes CASSTLSIEAFF.

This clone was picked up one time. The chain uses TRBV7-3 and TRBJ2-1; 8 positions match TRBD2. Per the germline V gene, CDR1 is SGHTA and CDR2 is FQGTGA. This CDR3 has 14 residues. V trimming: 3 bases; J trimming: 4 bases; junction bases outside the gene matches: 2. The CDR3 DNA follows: TGTGCCAGCAGCTTGGGCGGGAGGTACAATGAGCAGTTCTTC. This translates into CASSLGGRYNEQFF.

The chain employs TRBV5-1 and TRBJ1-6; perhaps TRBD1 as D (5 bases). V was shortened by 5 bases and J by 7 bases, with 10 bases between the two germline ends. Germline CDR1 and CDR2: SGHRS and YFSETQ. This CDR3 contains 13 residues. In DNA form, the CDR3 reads TGCGCCAGCAGTTTCAGGGAGAATTCACCCCTCCACTTT. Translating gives CASSFRENSPLHF. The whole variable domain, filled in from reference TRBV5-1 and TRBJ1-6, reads KAGVTQTPRYLIKTRGQQVTLSCSPISGHRSVSWYQQTPGQGLQFLFEYFSETQRNKGNFPGRFSGRQFSNSRSEMNVSTLELGDSALYLCASSFRENSPLHFGNGTRLTVT.

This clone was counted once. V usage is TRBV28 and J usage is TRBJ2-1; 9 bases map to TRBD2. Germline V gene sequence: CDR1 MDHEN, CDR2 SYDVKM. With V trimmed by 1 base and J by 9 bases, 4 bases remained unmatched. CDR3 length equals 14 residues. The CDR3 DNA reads TGTGCCAGCAGTTTATTGACTAGCGGTGGTGAGCAGTTCTTC. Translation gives CASSLLTSGGEQFF.

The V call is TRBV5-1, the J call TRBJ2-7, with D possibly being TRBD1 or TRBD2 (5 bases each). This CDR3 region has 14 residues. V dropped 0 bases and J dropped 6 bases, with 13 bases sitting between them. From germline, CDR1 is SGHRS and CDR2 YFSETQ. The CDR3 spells CASSLVGGIGEQYF. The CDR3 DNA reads TGCGCCAGCAGCTTGGTTGGGGGAATTGGCGAGCAGTACTTC.

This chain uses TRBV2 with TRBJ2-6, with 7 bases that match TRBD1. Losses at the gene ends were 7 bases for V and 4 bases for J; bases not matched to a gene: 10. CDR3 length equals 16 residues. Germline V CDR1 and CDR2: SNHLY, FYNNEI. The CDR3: CASTLNRGTGANVLTF. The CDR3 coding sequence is TGTGCCAGCACCTTAAACAGGGGCACGGGGGCCAACGTCCTGACTTTC.

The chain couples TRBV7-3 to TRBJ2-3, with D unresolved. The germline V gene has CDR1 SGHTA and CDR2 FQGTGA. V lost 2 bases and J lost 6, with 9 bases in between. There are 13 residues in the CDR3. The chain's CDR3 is CASSLSQADTQYF. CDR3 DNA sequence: TGTGCCAGCAGCTTATCTCAGGCGGATACGCAGTATTTT.

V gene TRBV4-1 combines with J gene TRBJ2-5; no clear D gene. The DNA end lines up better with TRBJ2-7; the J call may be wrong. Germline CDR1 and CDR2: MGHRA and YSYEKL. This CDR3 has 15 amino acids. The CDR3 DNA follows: TGCGCCAGCAGCCCCAACAGCGTCAGCTCCTACGAGCAGTACTTC. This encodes CASSPNSVSSYEQYF.

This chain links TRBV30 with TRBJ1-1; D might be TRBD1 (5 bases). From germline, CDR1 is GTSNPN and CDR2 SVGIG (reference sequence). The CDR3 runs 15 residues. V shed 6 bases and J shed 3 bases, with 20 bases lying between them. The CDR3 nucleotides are TGTGCCTGCCCCCCGCCACGGGGGACGGACACTGAAGCTTTCTTT. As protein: CACPPPRGTDTEAFF.

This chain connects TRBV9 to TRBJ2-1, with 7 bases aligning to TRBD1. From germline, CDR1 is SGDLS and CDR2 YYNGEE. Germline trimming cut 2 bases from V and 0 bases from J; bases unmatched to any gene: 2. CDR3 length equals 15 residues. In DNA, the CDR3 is TGTGCCAGCAGCGTGGGACAGAGCTCCTACAATGAGCAGTTCTTC. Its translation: CASSVGQSSYNEQFF. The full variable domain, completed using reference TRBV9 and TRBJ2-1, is DSGVTQTPKHLITATGQRVTLRCSPRSGDLSVYWYQQSLDQGLQFLIQYYNGEERAKGNILERFSAQQFPDLHSELNLSSLELGDSALYFCASSVGQSSYNEQFFGPGTRLTVL.

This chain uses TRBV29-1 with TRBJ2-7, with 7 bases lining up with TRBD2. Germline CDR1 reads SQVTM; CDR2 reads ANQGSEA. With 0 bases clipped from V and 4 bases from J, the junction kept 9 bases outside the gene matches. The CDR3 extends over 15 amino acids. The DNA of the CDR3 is TGCAGCGTTGAAGAATGGGGGGGTAGGACGTACGAGCAGTACTTC. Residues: CSVEEWGGRTYEQYF.

The CDR3 DNA follows: TGTGCCAGCAGCTTTAATCGACTAGCGGGGGACAATGAGCAGTTCTTC. Translation gives CASSFNRLAGDNEQFF. V and J are TRBV7-8 and TRBJ2-1; 12 bases fit TRBD2. Unmatched junction bases numbered 5, after V lost 3 bases and J lost 5 bases. This CDR3 is built from 16 residues. Per germline, CDR1 SGHVS and CDR2 FQNEAQ.

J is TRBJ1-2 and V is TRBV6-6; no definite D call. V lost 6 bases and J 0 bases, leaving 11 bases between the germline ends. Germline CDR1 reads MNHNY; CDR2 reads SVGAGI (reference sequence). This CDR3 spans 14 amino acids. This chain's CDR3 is CASSPLRPNYGYTF. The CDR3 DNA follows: TGTGCCAGCAGCCCTCTGAGGCCTAACTATGGCTACACCTTC.

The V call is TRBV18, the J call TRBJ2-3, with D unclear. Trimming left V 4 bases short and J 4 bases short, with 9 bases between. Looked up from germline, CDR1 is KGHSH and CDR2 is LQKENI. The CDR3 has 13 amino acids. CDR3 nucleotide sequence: TGTGCCAGCTCACGAGAAGGATCAGATACGCAGTATTTT. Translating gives CASSREGSDTQYF.

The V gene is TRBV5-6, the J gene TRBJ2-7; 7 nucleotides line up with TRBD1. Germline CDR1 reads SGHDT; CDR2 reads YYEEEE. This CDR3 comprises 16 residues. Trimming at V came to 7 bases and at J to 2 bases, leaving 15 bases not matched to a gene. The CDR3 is CASGSLSRDRTYEQYF. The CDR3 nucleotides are TGTGCCAGCGGCTCATTATCCCGGGACAGAACCTACGAGCAGTACTTC.

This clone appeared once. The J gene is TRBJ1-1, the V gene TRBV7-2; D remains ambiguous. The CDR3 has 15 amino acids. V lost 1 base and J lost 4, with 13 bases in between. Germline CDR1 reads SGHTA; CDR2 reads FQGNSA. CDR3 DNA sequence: TGTGCCAGCAGCTTAGGGCGCGGGGATCTCACTGAAGCTTTCTTT. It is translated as CASSLGRGDLTEAFF. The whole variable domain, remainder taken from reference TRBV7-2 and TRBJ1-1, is GAGVSQSPSNKVTEKGKDVELRCDPISGHTALYWYRQSLGQGLEFLIYFQGNSAPDKSGLPSDRFSAERTGGSVSTLTIQRTQQEDSAVYLCASSLGRGDLTEAFFGQGTRLTVV.

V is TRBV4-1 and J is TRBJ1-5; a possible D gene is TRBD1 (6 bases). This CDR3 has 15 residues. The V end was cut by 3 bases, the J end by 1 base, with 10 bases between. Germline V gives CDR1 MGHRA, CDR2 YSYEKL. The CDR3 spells CASSHPDRSNQPQHF. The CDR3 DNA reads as TGCGCCAGCAGCCATCCCGACAGGAGCAATCAGCCCCAGCATTTT.